The rows below give T cell receptor beta chains drawn from one sample of a study of identifying expanded T cells in peripheral blood. The table came from immunoSEQ multiplex PCR; TCRdb's copy has only in-frame clones and leaves some out. This table holds 100,000 to 150,000 clones, approximately 84% found once. What was sequenced was blood. Receptors originate from a person between 18 and 75 years old in good health. CDR3s include the opening cysteine and the closing phenylalanine or tryptophan. Fields, in order: V gene, clone size, J gene, CDR3 protein. Only part of the rows carry a size: once, few, many, or a class if the clone is expanded.

V: TRBV30; size: once; J: TRBJ1-2; CDR3: CAWMGQGGPRGYGYTF
V: TRBV4-3; size: many; J: TRBJ2-7; CDR3: CASSTVVGGSEQYF
V: TRBV7-9; size: NA; J: TRBJ1-1; CDR3: CASRPTWGNTEAFF
V: TRBV5-1; size: NA; J: TRBJ1-1; CDR3: CASSPQGATEAFF
V: TRBV5-8; size: NA; J: TRBJ1-1; CDR3: CASSMSPNTEAFF
V: TRBV30; size: once; J: TRBJ1-1; CDR3: CAWTRGLDTEAFF
V: TRBV27; size: NA; J: TRBJ2-7; CDR3: CASSGYSGSYEQYF
V: TRBV29-1; size: NA; J: TRBJ1-3; CDR3: CSVAYRGGNTIYF
V: TRBV16; size: NA; J: TRBJ2-7; CDR3: CASSEYFRDQDEQYF
V: TRBV5-1; size: once; J: TRBJ1-3; CDR3: CASSFQGPSSGNTIYF
V: TRBV7-9; size: NA; J: TRBJ2-5; CDR3: CASSLGTLQETQYF
V: TRBV5-4; size: NA; J: TRBJ2-6; CDR3: CASSFKLSSGANVLTF
V: TRBV7-2; size: NA; J: TRBJ2-7; CDR3: CASSSWSEGFYEQYF
V: TRBV6-1; size: NA; J: TRBJ2-7; CDR3: CATKVEQYF
V: TRBV11-2; size: NA; J: TRBJ1-2; CDR3: CASSLDRQGYGYTF
V: TRBV29-1; size: NA; J: TRBJ2-5; CDR3: CSVRAGGETQYF
V: TRBV2; size: once; J: TRBJ1-6; CDR3: CASSEALGRGRHYSPLHF
V: TRBV2; size: NA; J: TRBJ1-4; CDR3: CASSEWTEKLFF
V: TRBV18; size: NA; J: TRBJ2-1; CDR3: CASSPPTGNSYNEQFF
V: TRBV10-2; size: NA; J: TRBJ2-2; CDR3: CASSDGSHRAVNTGELFF
V: TRBV5-8; size: NA; J: TRBJ1-5; CDR3: CASSFSRQDNQPQHF
V: TRBV10-3; size: NA; J: TRBJ2-1; CDR3: CAISGVGSNEQFF
V: TRBV9; size: NA; J: TRBJ1-2; CDR3: CASSVEGTGFPYYGYTF
V: TRBV19; size: NA; J: TRBJ1-2; CDR3: CASSIRVGSSGNYGYTF
V: TRBV7-2; size: NA; J: TRBJ1-6; CDR3: CASSLANSPLHF
V: TRBV5-5; size: NA; J: TRBJ2-1; CDR3: CASSFQGGWEFF
V: TRBV7-9; size: once; J: TRBJ1-2; CDR3: CASSSQGRSYTF
V: TRBV6-9; size: NA; J: TRBJ2-7; CDR3: CASKEVGSSYEQYF
V: TRBV5-1; size: once; J: TRBJ2-2; CDR3: CASSTHNTGELFF
V: TRBV29-1; size: NA; J: TRBJ2-1; CDR3: CSVIYWTANNEQFF
V: TRBV7-2; size: once; J: TRBJ1-1; CDR3: CASSIIWGDLNTEAFF
V: TRBV6-5; size: NA; J: TRBJ1-2; CDR3: CASSLRTPNNYGYTF
V: TRBV4-3; size: NA; J: TRBJ2-2; CDR3: CASSQTYRGRYPGELFF
V: TRBV14; size: NA; J: TRBJ1-2; CDR3: CASSHSTDYLLYGYTF
V: TRBV5-1; size: few; J: TRBJ2-7; CDR3: CASSLLPGQTYEQYF
V: TRBV27; size: NA; J: TRBJ1-2; CDR3: CASSPLPGSYGYTF
V: TRBV4-3; size: NA; J: TRBJ1-4; CDR3: CASSQDRGTGLNEKLFF
V: TRBV11-2; size: NA; J: TRBJ2-5; CDR3: CASSSALRGETQYF
V: TRBV29-1; size: NA; J: TRBJ2-3; CDR3: CSAGLIRPTDTQYF
V: TRBV4-3; size: few; J: TRBJ1-2; CDR3: CASSQDLGDGYTF